A single sample is the source of the 6 T cell receptor beta chains below, sequenced in a study of T cell clonality in common variable immunodeficiency. Clones were read by immunoSEQ multiplex PCR, and TCRdb kept only the in-frame ones, dropping some. This sample carries 42,000 or so clones, none of them present only once. Sequenced: peripheral blood mononuclear cells. These receptors all come from a person aged 18 to 75 in good health.

This clone was counted at least ten times. The CDR3 is cut off 3 residues early in the read; its end comes from the germline J gene. The chain is built from TRBV20-1 and TRBJ2-1, with TRBD1 as a possible D gene (5 bases). Germline V lookup: CDR1 DFQATT, CDR2 SNEGSKA (reference sequence). The CDR3 loop spans 14 amino acids. Between the trimmed V and J ends, which lost 5 bases and 6 bases, there was a span of 17 bases. The sequenced part of the CDR3 DNA is TGCAGTGCTCCGTCCAGAACAGGCTTCAATGAG. Its translation is CSAPSRTGFNE. The complete CDR3 sequence is CSAPSRTGFNEQFF.

Regarding this clone: The read comes to an end 3 residues before the CDR3 does, leaving the germline J gene to fill in the end. The V and J genes are TRBV19 and TRBJ2-3; TRBD1 agrees at 7 bases. Germline V gene sequence: CDR1 LNHDA, CDR2 SQIVND (reference sequence). CDR3 length equals 14 residues. The CDR3 is CASSPRGGKQPQYF. The covered CDR3 bases are TGTGCCAGTAGTCCTCGAGGGGGCAAGCAGCCG.

This clone was seen ten or more times. The read ends 3 residues early relative to the CDR3; the germline J gene fills the gap. The genes are TRBV19 and TRBJ2-1; D is unresolved. The CDR3 is made up of 14 amino acids. V was cut by 8 bases and J by 0 bases, with 11 bases left in between. CDR1 is LNHDA and CDR2 is SQIVND in the germline V gene (reference sequence). The chain's CDR3 is CASQKAVSYNEQFF. CDR3 bases read: TGTGCCAGTCAGAAGGCGGTCTCCTACAATGAG.

Points on this clone: The CDR3 goes on 3 residues after the read ends, and that part is filled in from the germline J gene. The chain employs TRBV5-4 and TRBJ2-7; 7 bases match TRBD2. Trimming removed 0 bases from V and 5 bases from J; junction bases left unmatched: 5. Germline CDR1 reads SGHNT; CDR2 reads YYREEE (reference sequence). CDR3 length: 14 residues. The CDR3 is CASSLGLAVDEQYF. CDR3 DNA, as far as it was read: TGTGCCAGCAGCTTGGGACTAGCAGTGGACGAG.

This clone was seen at least ten times. The read terminates 3 residues before the CDR3 end, so the remaining end is supplied by the germline J gene. The rearrangement links TRBV5-1 to TRBJ1-2; TRBD1 aligns across 8 bases. CDR3 length: 15 amino acids. V was pared by 2 bases and J by 3 bases, with 6 bases of the junction left unmatched. Germline assignment: CDR1 SGHRS and CDR2 YFSETQ. Partial CDR3 DNA: TGCGCCAGCAGCTTAGTAACAGGGGGGGACTATGGC. It is translated as CASSLVTGGDYG. The full CDR3 protein reads CASSLVTGGDYGYTF.

For this clone: The read stops 3 residues short of the end of the CDR3; the missing end is completed from the germline J gene. The chain links TRBV20-1 to TRBJ2-1, with 9 bases identical to TRBD2. CDR3 length: 15 residues. V shed 2 bases and J 4 bases; nucleotides not matched to a gene: 6. Germline V gene lookup returns CDR1 DFQATT and CDR2 SNEGSKA (reference sequence). CDR3: CSARPLAGSYNEQFF. The sequenced CDR3 bases are TGCAGTGCTAGACCCCTAGCGGGGTCTTACAATGAG.